The T cell receptor beta chain under discussion was sequenced for a study of identical twins. Study findings and constraints: Without tracking the same donors, conclusions rested on cross-sectional statistical analysis. Twin-shared out-of-frame alpha sequences showed excess low generation probability. Whereas memory repertoires showed no such difference, abundant cord blood beta clonotypes carried fewer insertions.

The CDR3 has 14 amino acids. CDR1 and CDR2 (germline): SQVTM, ANQGSEA. V was cut by 6 bases and J by 1 base, with 15 bases left in between. About this clonotype: What it recognizes is unknown.

TCRdb passed the 5' RACE reads through MiXCR, listing each CDR3 protein once. Among roughly 1.6 million distinct CDR3 sequences listed, around 33% were seen once. The sequenced sample was cord blood. This clonotype originated in a newborn girl in good health. The rearrangement joins TRBV29-1 to TRBJ1-1; D may be TRBD1 (5 bases). The CDR3, as DNA: TGCAGCGTCTTTAACCCCCAGGGGAACACTGAAGCTTTCTTT. It codes for CSVFNPQGNTEAFF.